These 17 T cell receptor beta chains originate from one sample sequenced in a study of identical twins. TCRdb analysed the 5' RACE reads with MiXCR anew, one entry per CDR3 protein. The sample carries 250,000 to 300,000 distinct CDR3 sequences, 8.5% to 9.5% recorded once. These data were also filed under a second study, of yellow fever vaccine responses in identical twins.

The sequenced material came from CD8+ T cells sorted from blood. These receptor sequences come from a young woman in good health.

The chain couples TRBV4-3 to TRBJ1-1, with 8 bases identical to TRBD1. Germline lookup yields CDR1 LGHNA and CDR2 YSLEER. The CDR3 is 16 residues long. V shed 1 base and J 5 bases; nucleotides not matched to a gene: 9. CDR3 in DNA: TGCGCCAGCAGCCAAGGGGTCGGCAGGGGGCGGACTGAAGCTTTCTTT. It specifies CASSQGVGRGRTEAFF.

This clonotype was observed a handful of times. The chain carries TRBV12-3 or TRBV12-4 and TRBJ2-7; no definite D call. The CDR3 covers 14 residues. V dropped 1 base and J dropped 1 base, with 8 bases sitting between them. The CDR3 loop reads CASSLVGPSYEQYF. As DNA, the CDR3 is TGTGCCAGCAGTTTAGTAGGGCCGTCCTACGAGCAGTACTTC.

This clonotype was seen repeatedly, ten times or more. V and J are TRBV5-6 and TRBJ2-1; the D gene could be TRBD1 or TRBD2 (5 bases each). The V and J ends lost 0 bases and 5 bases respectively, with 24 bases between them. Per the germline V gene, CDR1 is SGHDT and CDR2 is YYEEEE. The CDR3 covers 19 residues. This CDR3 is CASSLGMAVLVGPHNEQFF. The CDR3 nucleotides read TGTGCCAGCAGCTTGGGGATGGCAGTGCTGGTGGGACCCCACAATGAGCAGTTCTTC.

Written as DNA, the CDR3 is TGTGCCAGCGGCCCCCTCCTTAGATCGGAGACCCAGTACTTC. This encodes CASGPLLRSETQYF. The rearrangement links TRBV9 to TRBJ2-5, with D unresolved. Looked up from germline, CDR1 is SGDLS and CDR2 is YYNGEE. The CDR3 runs 14 residues. V dropped 7 bases and J dropped 5 bases, with 18 bases sitting between them.

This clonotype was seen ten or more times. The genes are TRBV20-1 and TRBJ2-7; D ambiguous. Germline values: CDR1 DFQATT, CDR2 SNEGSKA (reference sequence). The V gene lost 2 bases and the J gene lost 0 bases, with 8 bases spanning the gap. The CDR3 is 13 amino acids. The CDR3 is CSARPMSSYEQYF. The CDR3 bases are TGCAGTGCTAGACCCATGAGCTCCTACGAGCAGTACTTC.

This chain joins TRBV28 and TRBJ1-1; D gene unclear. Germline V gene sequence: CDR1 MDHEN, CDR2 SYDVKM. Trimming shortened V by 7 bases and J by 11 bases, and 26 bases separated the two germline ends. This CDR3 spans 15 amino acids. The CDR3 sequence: CASNLGSSSTGYAFF. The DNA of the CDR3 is TGTGCCAGCAACTTAGGAAGTTCGTCGACGGGGTATGCTTTCTTT.

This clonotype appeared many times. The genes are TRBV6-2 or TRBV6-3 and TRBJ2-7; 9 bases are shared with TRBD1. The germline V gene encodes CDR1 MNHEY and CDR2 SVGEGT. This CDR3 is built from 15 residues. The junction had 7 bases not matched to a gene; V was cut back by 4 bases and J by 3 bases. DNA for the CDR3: TGTGCCAGCAGTTTAAACCGGGACAGGGACTACGAGCAGTACTTC. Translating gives CASSLNRDRDYEQYF.

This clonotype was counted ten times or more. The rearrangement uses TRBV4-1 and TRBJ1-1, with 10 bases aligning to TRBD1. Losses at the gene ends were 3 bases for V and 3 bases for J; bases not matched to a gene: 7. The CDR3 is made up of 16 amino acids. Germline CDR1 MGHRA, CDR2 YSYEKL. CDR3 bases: TGCGCCAGCAGCCAGGGCTCCGGGACAGGGGACACTGAAGCTTTCTTT. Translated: CASSQGSGTGDTEAFF.

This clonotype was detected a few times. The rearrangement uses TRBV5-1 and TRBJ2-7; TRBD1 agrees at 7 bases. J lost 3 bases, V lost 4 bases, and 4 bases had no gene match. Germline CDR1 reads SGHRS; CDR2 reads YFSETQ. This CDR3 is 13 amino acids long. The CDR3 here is CASSVGQVYEQYF. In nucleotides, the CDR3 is TGCGCCAGCAGCGTAGGACAGGTCTACGAGCAGTACTTC.

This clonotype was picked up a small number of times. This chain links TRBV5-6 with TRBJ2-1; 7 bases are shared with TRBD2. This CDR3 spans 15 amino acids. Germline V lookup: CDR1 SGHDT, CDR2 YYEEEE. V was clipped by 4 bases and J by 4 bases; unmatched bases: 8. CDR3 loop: CASSPGTTLYNEQFF. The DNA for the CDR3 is TGTGCCAGCAGCCCCGGGACTACCCTATACAATGAGCAGTTCTTC.

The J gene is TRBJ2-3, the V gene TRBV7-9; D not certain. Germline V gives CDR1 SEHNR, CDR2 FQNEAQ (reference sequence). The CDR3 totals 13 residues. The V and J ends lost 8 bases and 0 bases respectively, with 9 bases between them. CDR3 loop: CASCSPSTDTQYF. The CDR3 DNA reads TGTGCCAGCTGTTCGCCAAGCACAGATACGCAGTATTTT.

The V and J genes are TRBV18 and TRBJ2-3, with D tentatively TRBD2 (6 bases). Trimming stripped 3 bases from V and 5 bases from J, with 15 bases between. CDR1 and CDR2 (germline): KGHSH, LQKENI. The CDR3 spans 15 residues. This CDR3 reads CASSPGSSSEDTQYF. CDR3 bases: TGTGCCAGCTCACCGGGCTCCTCTAGCGAAGATACGCAGTATTTT.

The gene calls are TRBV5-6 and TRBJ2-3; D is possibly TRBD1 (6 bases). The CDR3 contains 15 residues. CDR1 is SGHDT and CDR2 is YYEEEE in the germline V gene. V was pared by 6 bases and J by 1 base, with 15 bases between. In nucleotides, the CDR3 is TGTGCCAGCACCTCGGTGGGGGCCCGCACAGATACGCAGTATTTT. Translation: CASTSVGARTDTQYF.

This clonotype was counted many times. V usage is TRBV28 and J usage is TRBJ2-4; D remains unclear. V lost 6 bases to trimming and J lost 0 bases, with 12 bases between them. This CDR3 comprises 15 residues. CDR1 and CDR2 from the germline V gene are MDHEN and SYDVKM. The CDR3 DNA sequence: TGTGCCAGCAGGCGGAACGCCGTAGCCAAAAACATTCAGTACTTC. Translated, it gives CASRRNAVAKNIQYF.

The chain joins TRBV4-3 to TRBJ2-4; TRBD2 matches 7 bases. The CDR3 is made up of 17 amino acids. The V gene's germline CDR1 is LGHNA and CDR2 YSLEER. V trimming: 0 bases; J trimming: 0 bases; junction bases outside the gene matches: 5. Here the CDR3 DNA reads TGCGCCAGCAGCCAAGACTGGCTAGCGGCAGCCAAAAACATTCAGTACTTC. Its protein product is CASSQDWLAAAKNIQYF.

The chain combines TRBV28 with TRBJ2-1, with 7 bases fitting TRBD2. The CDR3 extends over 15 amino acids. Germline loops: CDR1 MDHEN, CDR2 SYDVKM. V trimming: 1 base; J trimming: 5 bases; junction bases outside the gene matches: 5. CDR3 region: CASSLYPGGNNEQFF. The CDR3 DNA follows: TGTGCCAGCAGTTTATACCCGGGGGGTAACAATGAGCAGTTCTTC.

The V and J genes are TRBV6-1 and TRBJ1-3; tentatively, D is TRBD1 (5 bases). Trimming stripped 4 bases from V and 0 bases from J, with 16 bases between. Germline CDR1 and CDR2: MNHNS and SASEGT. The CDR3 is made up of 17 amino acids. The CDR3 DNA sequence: TGTGCCAGCAGTGGACTATGGGACTTGAGCTCTGGAAACACCATATATTTT. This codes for CASSGLWDLSSGNTIYF.